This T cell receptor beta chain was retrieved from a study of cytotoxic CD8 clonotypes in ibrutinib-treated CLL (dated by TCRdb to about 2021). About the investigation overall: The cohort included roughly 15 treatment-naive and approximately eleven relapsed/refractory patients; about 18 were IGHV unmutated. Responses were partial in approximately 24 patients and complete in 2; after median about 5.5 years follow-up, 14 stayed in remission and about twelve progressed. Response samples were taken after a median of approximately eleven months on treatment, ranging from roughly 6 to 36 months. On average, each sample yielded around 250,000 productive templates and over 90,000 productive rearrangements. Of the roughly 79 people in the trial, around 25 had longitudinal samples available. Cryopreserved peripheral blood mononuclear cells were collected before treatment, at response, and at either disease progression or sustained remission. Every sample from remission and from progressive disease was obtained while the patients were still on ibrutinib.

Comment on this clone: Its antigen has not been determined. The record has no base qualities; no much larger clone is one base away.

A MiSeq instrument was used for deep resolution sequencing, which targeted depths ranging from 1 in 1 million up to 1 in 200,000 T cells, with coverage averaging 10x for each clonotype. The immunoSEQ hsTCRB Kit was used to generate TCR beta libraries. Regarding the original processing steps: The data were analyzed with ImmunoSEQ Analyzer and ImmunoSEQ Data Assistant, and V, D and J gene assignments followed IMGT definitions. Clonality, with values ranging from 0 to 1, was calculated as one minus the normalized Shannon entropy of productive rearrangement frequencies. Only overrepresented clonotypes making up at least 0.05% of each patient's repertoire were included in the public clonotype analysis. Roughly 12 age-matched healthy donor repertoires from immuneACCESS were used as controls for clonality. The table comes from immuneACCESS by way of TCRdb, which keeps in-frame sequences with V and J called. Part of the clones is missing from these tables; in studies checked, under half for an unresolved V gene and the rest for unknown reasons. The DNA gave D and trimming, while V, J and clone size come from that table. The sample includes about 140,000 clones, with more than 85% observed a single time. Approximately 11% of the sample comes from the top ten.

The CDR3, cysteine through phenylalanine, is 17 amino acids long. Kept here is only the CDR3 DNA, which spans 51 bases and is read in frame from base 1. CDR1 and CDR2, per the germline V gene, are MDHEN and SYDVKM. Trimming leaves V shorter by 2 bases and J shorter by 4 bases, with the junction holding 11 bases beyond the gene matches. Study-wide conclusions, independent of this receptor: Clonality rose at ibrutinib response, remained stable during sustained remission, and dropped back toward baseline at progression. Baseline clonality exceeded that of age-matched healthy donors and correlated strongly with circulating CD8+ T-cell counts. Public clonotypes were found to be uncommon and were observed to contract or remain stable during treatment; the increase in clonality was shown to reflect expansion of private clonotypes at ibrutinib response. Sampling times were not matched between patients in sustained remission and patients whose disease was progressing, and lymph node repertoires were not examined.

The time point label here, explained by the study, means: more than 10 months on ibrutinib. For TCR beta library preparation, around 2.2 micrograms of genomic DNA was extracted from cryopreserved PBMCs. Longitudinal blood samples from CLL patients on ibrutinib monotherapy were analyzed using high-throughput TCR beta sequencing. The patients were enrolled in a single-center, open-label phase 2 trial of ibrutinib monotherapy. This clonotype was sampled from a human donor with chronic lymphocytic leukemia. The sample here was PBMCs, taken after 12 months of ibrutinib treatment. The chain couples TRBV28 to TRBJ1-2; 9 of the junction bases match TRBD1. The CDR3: CASSLPLYRGRGYGYTF. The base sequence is TGTGCCAGCAGTTTACCCCTCTACAGGGGGCGAGGCTATGGCTACACCTTC.